This note documents a single T cell receptor beta chain sequence. Its antigen is unknown. Trimming pared 0 bases from V and 0 bases from J, leaving 17 bases between. The CDR3 has 17 residues. The germline CDR1 and CDR2 sequences are GTSNPN and SVGIG (reference sequence). The protocol was immunoSEQ multiplex PCR, while the TCRdb copy is restricted to in-frame clones and leaves out a portion. This sample has about 240,000 clones, with approximately 84% found just once. This entry belongs to a study of cytomegalovirus exposure and HLA in healthy donors. Study-wide points: Researchers reported that a few CMV-associated chains were confirmed in vitro as CMV antigen-specific. A list of 150 to 200 TCR beta chains associated with cytomegalovirus was given.

The sequencing input was PBMCs. The sequence was obtained from a woman in her 30s in good health and CMV-seropositive. This sequence joins TRBV30 and TRBJ1-2; possible D gene TRBD1, 5 bases. In DNA, the CDR3 is TGTGCCTGGAGTGTACGACCCAGGGCTCACTCTAACTATGGCTACACCTTC. Its translation: CAWSVRPRAHSNYGYTF.